This T cell receptor beta chain appears in the sequencing data of a study of T cell changes during pregnancy in multiple sclerosis. The CDR3 extends over 18 amino acids. Trimming took 6 bases from V and 0 from J, leaving 23 bases between them. Looked up from germline, CDR1 is ENHRY and CDR2 is SYGVKD. Method: immunoSEQ multiplex PCR; TCRdb's copy keeps in-frame clones and lacks some. This table has 60,000 to 80,000 clones, 75% to 90% appearing once. The rearrangement joins TRBV10-3 to TRBJ1-1, with D maybe TRBD1 (5 bases). The sample was peripheral blood, taken before pregnancy. This sequence originates from a female donor with multiple sclerosis, enrolled in a pregnancy study. CDR3 region: CAISPSMGRDRMNTEAFF. The CDR3 coding sequence is TGTGCCATCAGCCCCAGCATGGGGCGTGACCGGATGAACACTGAAGCTTTCTTT.